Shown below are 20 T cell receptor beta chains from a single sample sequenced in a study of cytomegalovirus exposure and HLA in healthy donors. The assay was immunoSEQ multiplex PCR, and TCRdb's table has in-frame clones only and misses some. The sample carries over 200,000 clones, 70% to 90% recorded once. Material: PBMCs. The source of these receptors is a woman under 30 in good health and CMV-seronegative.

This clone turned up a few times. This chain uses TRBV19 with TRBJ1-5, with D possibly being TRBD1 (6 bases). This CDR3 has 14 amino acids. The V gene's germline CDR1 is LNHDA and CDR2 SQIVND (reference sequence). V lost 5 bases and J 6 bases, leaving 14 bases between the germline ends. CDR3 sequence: CASSQGLGGQPQHF. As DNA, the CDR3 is TGTGCCAGTAGTCAGGGTTTAGGGGGTCAGCCCCAGCATTTT.

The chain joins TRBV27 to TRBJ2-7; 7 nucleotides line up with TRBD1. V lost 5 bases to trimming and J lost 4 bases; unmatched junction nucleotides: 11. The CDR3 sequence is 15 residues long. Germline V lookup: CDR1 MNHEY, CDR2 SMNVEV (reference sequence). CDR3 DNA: TGTGCCAGCAGTCTCGGACAGGATTATTGGTACGAGCAGTACTTC. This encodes CASSLGQDYWYEQYF.

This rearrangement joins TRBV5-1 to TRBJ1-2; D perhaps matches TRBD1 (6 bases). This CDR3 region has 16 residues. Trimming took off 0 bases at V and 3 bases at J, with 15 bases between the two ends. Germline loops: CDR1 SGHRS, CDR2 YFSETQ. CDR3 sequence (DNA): TGCGCCAGCAGCTTGGCAGGGGCGCCTTGGGACTATGGCTACACCTTC. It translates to CASSLAGAPWDYGYTF.

CDR3 nucleotide sequence: TGTGCCAGCAGTTTCGGGGAGTTCCGGGGGGCTTGGGAGACCCAGTACTTC. Translated: CASSFGEFRGAWETQYF. V usage is TRBV28 and J usage is TRBJ2-5; the D gene is possibly TRBD2 (7 bases). Trimming took 3 bases from V and 5 from J, leaving 22 bases between them. The CDR3 consists of 17 residues. Looked up from germline, CDR1 is MDHEN and CDR2 is SYDVKM.

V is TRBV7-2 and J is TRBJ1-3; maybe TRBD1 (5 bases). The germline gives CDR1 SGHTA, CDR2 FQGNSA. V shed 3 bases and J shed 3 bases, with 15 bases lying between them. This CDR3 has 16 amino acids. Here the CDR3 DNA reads TGTGCCAGCAGCTTCAGACAGCTCTCGGTTGGAAACACCATATATTTT. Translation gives CASSFRQLSVGNTIYF.

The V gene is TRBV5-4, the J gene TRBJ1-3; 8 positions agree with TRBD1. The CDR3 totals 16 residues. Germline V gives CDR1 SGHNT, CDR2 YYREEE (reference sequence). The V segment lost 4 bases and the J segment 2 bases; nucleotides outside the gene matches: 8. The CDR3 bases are TGTGCCAGCAGCCTACAAGGGGACAGGCCTGGAAACACCATATATTTT. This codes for CASSLQGDRPGNTIYF.

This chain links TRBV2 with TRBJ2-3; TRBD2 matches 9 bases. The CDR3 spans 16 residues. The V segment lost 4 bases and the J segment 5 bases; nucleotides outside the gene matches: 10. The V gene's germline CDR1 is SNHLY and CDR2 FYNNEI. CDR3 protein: CASSGVAGVVVDTQYF. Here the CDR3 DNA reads TGTGCCAGCAGTGGAGTAGCGGGAGTTGTGGTAGATACGCAGTATTTT. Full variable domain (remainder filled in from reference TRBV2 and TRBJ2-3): EPEVTQTPSHQVTQMGQEVILRCVPISNHLYFYWYRQILGQKVEFLVSFYNNEISEKSEIFDDQFSVERPDGSNFTLKIRSTKLEDSAMYFCASSGVAGVVVDTQYFGPGTRLTVL.

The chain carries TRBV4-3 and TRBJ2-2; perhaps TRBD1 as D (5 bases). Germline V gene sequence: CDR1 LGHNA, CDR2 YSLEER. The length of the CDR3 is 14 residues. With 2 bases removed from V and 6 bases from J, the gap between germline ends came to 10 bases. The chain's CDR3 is CASSQFRDAGELFF. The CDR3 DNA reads TGCGCCAGCAGCCAATTCAGGGATGCCGGGGAGCTGTTTTTT.

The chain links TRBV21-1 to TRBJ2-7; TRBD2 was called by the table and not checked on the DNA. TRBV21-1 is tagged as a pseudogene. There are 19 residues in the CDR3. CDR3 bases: TGTGCCAGCAGCAAAGTCGCAGCGGTTCAGCGGGCCCTCACCTACGAGCAGTACTTC. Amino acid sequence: CASSKVAAVQRALTYEQYF.

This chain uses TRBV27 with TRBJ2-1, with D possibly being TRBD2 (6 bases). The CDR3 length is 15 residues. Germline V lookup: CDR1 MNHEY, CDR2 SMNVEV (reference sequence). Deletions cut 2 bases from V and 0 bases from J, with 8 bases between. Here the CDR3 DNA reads TGTGCCAGCAGTTTACTGACTAGCTCCTACAATGAGCAGTTCTTC. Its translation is CASSLLTSSYNEQFF.

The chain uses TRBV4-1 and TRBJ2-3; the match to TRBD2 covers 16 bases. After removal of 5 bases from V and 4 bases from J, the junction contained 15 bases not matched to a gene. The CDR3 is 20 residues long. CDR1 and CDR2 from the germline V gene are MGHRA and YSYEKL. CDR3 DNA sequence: TGCGCCAGCAGCAACCCCGGGACTAGCGGGAGGGAAGGGGCCGCAGATACGCAGTATTTT. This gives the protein CASSNPGTSGREGAADTQYF.

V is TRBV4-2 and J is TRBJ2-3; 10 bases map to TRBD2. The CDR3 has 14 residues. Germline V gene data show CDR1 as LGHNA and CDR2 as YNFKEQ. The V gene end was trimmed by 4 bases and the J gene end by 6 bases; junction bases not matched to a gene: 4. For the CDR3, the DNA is TGTGCCAGCAGCCGTCTAGCGGGAGAGGATACGCAGTATTTT. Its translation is CASSRLAGEDTQYF.

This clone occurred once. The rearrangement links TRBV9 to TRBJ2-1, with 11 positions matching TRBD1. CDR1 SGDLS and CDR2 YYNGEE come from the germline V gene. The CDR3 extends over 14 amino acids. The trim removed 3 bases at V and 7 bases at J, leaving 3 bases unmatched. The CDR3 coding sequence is TGTGCCAGCAGCGAGGGGACAGGGGGTAATGAGCAGTTCTTC. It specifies CASSEGTGGNEQFF.

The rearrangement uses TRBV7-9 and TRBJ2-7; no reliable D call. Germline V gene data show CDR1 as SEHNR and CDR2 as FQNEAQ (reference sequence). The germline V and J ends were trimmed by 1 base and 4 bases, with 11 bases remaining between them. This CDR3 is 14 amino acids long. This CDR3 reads CASSLVPGAYEQYF. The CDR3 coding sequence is TGTGCCAGCAGCTTAGTTCCAGGCGCTTACGAGCAGTACTTC.

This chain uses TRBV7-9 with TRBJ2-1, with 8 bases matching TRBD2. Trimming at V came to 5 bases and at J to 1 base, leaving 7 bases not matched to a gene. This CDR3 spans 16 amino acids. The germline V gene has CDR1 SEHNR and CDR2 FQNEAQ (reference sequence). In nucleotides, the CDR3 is TGTGCCAGCAGCCCCTCGGGGGGGGAATCCTACAATGAGCAGTTCTTC. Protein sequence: CASSPSGGESYNEQFF.

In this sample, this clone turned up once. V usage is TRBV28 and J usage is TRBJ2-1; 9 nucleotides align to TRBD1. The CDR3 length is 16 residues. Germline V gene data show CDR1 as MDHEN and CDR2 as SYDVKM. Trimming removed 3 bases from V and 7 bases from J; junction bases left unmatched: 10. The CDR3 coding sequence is TGTGCCAGCAGTTTTTGGGGCCGCGGACAGGGGAATGAGCAGTTCTTC. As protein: CASSFWGRGQGNEQFF.

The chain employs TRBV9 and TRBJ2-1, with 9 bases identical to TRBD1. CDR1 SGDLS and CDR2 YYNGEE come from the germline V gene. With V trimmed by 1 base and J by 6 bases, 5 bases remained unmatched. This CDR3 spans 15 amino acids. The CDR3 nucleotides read TGTGCCAGCAGCGTAACAGGGGGCCCTGGCAATGAGCAGTTCTTC. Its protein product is CASSVTGGPGNEQFF.

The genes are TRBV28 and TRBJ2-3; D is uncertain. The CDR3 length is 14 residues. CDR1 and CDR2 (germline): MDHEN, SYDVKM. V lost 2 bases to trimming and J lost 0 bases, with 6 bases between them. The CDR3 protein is CASSLRGSTDTQYF. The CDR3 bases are TGTGCCAGCAGTTTAAGAGGCAGCACAGATACGCAGTATTTT.

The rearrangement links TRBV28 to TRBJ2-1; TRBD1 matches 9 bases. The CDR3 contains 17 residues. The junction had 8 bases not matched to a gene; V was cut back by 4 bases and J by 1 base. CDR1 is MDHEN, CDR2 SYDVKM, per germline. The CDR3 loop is CASSSYRGLGSYNEQFF. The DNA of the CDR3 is TGTGCCAGCAGTTCGTACAGGGGGCTGGGATCCTACAATGAGCAGTTCTTC.

CDR3: CASSQPGTEAFF. As DNA, the CDR3 is TGTGCCAGCAGCCAGCCGGGGACTGAAGCTTTCTTT. This rearrangement joins TRBV5-6 to TRBJ1-1; D not certain. The CDR3 length is 12 residues. Trimming left V 4 bases short and J 5 bases short, with 9 bases between. Germline V gives CDR1 SGHDT, CDR2 YYEEEE.